A single sample gave rise to the 22 T cell receptor beta chains below, sequenced in a study of identical twins. MiXCR, applied by TCRdb to the 5' RACE reads, yields one record per CDR3 protein. The profile shows around 220,000 distinct CDR3 sequences, roughly an eighth of them singletons. The sample taken for sequencing was memory (CD45RO+) T cells sorted from blood. These receptors all come from a woman aged 18-29 years in good health.

This clonotype has just a few counts. The gene calls are TRBV20-1 and TRBJ2-7, with unresolved D. The CDR3 runs 12 residues. The germline CDR1 and CDR2 sequences are DFQATT and SNEGSKA (reference sequence). V lost 1 base and J 3 bases, leaving 7 bases between the germline ends. For the CDR3, the DNA is TGCAGTGCTAGAGGAGAGATCTACGAGCAGTACTTC. Encoded protein: CSARGEIYEQYF.

This clonotype was seen a handful of times. This rearrangement joins TRBV20-1 to TRBJ2-7, with 10 bases aligning to TRBD2. The germline gives CDR1 DFQATT, CDR2 SNEGSKA (reference sequence). The V gene end was trimmed by 4 bases and the J gene end by 4 bases; junction bases not matched to a gene: 4. The CDR3 is 13 amino acids. CDR3 sequence: CSATSGSGYEQYF. In DNA form, the CDR3 reads TGCAGTGCTACTAGCGGGAGTGGTTACGAGCAGTACTTC.

The sample holds many counts of this clonotype. The chain is built from TRBV7-8 and TRBJ2-7; D not certain. The V gene lost 4 bases and the J gene lost 2 bases, with 18 bases spanning the gap. Germline V gene sequence: CDR1 SGHVS, CDR2 FQNEAQ. The CDR3 sequence is 16 residues long. The CDR3 sequence is CASSWGLVSLTYEQYF. DNA of the CDR3: TGTGCCAGCAGCTGGGGTCTAGTGAGCCTAACCTACGAGCAGTACTTC.

The chain is built from TRBV5-6 and TRBJ2-1, with 8 bases lining up with TRBD1. After removal of 4 bases from V and 4 bases from J, the junction contained 19 bases not matched to a gene. The germline CDR1 and CDR2 sequences are SGHDT and YYEEEE. The CDR3 runs to 19 residues. For the CDR3, the DNA is TGTGCCAGCAGCCTAGGACAGGGCCGAATCTTAATCTCGTACAATGAGCAGTTCTTC. Translation: CASSLGQGRILISYNEQFF.

This clonotype was seen a handful of times. The chain uses TRBV5-1 and TRBJ1-2; 8 bases line up with TRBD1. Germline-derived CDR1 and CDR2 are SGHRS and YFSETQ. V shed 4 bases and J 1 base; nucleotides not matched to a gene: 18. This CDR3 contains 19 residues. CDR3 bases: TGCGCCAGCAGCCCTTACGTACTCCGACAGGGGATGGTTAACTATGGCTACACCTTC. This gives the protein CASSPYVLRQGMVNYGYTF.

This clonotype was seen a few times. The chain recombines TRBV11-2 with TRBJ2-7; D not resolved. Deletions cut 5 bases from V and 1 base from J, with 15 bases between. This CDR3 contains 15 residues. The germline gives CDR1 SGHAT, CDR2 FQNNGV. The CDR3 here is CASSNPGLHSYEQYF. CDR3 sequence (DNA): TGTGCCAGCAGCAATCCGGGCCTCCATTCCTACGAGCAGTACTTC.

This clonotype has at least ten counts. The CDR3 reads CASSVDGKHYNEQFF. CDR3 nucleotide sequence: TGTGCCAGCAGCGTGGACGGGAAGCATTACAATGAGCAGTTCTTC. J is TRBJ2-1 and V is TRBV7-6; D possibly corresponds to TRBD2 (5 bases). The CDR3 length is 15 residues. V was trimmed by 5 bases and J by 4 bases, leaving 15 bases between them. Germline V CDR1 and CDR2: SGHVS, FNYEAQ.

This clonotype has just a few counts. The J gene is TRBJ1-2, the V gene TRBV30; no clear D gene. V lost 1 base and J 8 bases, leaving 14 bases between the germline ends. In germline, CDR1 is GTSNPN, CDR2 SVGIG (reference sequence). This CDR3 has 13 amino acids. CDR3 protein: CAWSGEGNWGYTF. The DNA for the CDR3 is TGTGCCTGGAGTGGGGAAGGTAATTGGGGCTACACCTTC. Full variable domain (outside the CDR3, taken from reference TRBV30 and TRBJ1-2): SQTIHQWPATLVQPVGSPLSLECTVEGTSNPNLYWYRQAAGRGLQLLFYSVGIGQISSEVPQNLSASRPQDRQFILSSKKLLLSDSGFYLCAWSGEGNWGYTFGSGTRLTVV.

This rearrangement joins TRBV9 to TRBJ2-1; D may correspond to TRBD1 or TRBD2 (5 bases each). V was shortened by 2 bases and J by 5 bases, with 8 bases between the two germline ends. The CDR3 is 13 amino acids. Germline V lookup: CDR1 SGDLS, CDR2 YYNGEE. CDR3 region: CASSVVGDNEQFF. CDR3 bases: TGTGCCAGCAGCGTGGTGGGGGACAATGAGCAGTTCTTC.

The chain's CDR3 is CASNEIGTSRYEQFF. For the CDR3, the DNA is TGTGCCAGTAATGAAATCGGGACTAGTCGCTATGAGCAGTTCTTC. The chain has TRBV19 and TRBJ2-1; 8 bases map to TRBD2. J was trimmed by 8 bases and V by 7 bases; bases with no gene match: 13. The CDR3 totals 15 residues. Germline CDR1 LNHDA, CDR2 SQIVND (reference sequence).

The chain employs TRBV15 and TRBJ2-1; 9 bases are shared with TRBD1. J lost 8 bases, V lost 4 bases, and 6 bases had no gene match. Germline V CDR1 and CDR2: LNHNV, YYDKDF (reference sequence). There are 14 residues in the CDR3. Written as DNA, the CDR3 is TGTGCCACCAGCAAACCGGGACAGGGCGATGAGCAGTTCTTC. Translated, it gives CATSKPGQGDEQFF.

The chain carries TRBV10-3 and TRBJ2-5, with D maybe TRBD2 (5 bases). The CDR3 covers 13 residues. V was pared by 8 bases and J by 5 bases, with 15 bases between. In germline, CDR1 is ENHRY, CDR2 SYGVKD. The DNA for the CDR3 is TGTGCCATCGCGGTAGCCGCGGGTGAGACCCAGTACTTC. Translation: CAIAVAAGETQYF.

This clonotype was recorded a few times. The V call is TRBV3-1, the J call TRBJ2-7, with 8 bases matching TRBD2. The CDR3 totals 15 residues. Germline V gene lookup returns CDR1 LGHDT and CDR2 YNNKEL (reference sequence). V lost 1 base, J lost 4 bases, and 6 bases stayed unmatched. The CDR3: CASSQGAGGWYEQYF. DNA of the CDR3: TGTGCCAGCAGCCAAGGGGCGGGGGGTTGGTACGAGCAGTACTTC.

This clonotype was observed a few times. This rearrangement joins TRBV18 to TRBJ2-7; 8 nucleotides line up with TRBD1. This CDR3 comprises 15 residues. The V segment lost 5 bases and the J segment 8 bases; nucleotides outside the gene matches: 14. CDR1 is KGHSH, CDR2 LQKENI, per germline. In DNA, the CDR3 is TGTGCCAGCTCATCTTCGACAGGGGTAGGCCCGAAGCAGTACTTC. It encodes CASSSSTGVGPKQYF.

This clonotype was counted between two and nine times. The chain is built from TRBV7-6 and TRBJ1-1, with D tentatively TRBD1 (5 bases). V dropped 1 base and J dropped 0 bases, with 18 bases sitting between them. Per germline, CDR1 SGHVS and CDR2 FNYEAQ. The CDR3 covers 18 residues. The CDR3 DNA is TGTGCCAGCAGCTTAGGCTCCTCCGGGGCCTATATGAACACTGAAGCTTTCTTT. Its translation: CASSLGSSGAYMNTEAFF. Complete variable domain (other parts from reference TRBV7-6 and TRBJ1-1): GAGVSQSPRYKVTKRGQDVALRCDPISGHVSLYWYRQALGQGPEFLTYFNYEAQQDKSGLPNDRFSAERPEGSISTLTIQRTEQRDSAMYRCASSLGSSGAYMNTEAFFGQGTRLTVV.

The CDR3 bases are TGTGCCAGTAGATCTCGGCTAGCGGGAGAGATCGGGGAGCTGTTTTTT. This sequence encodes CASRSRLAGEIGELFF. J is TRBJ2-2 and V is TRBV19, with 10 bases matching TRBD2. The CDR3 covers 16 residues. CDR1 and CDR2 from the germline V gene are LNHDA and SQIVND (reference sequence). After removal of 6 bases from V and 7 bases from J, the junction contained 11 bases not matched to a gene.

This chain's CDR3 is CASSSYRVGETQYF. Here the CDR3 DNA reads TGTGCCAGCAGCTCATACAGGGTAGGGGAGACCCAGTACTTC. The chain uses TRBV5-6 and TRBJ2-5; TRBD1 might be the D (6 bases). CDR3 length equals 14 residues. The V end was cut by 3 bases, the J end by 5 bases, with 14 bases between. Germline V CDR1 and CDR2: SGHDT, YYEEEE.

The rearrangement uses TRBV9 and TRBJ2-1; possibly TRBD1 for D (6 bases). This CDR3 contains 16 residues. In germline, CDR1 is SGDLS, CDR2 YYNGEE. Trimming removed 0 bases at V and 4 bases at J, with 14 bases between. The CDR3 reads CASSVESQGPYNEQFF. The CDR3 bases are TGTGCCAGCAGCGTAGAATCCCAGGGGCCGTACAATGAGCAGTTCTTC.

This clonotype appeared a few times. The rearrangement links TRBV7-9 to TRBJ1-1; 10 positions agree with TRBD1. The CDR3 loop spans 12 amino acids. Germline values: CDR1 SEHNR, CDR2 FQNEAQ (reference sequence). The V gene end was trimmed by 5 bases and the J gene end by 11 bases; junction bases not matched to a gene: 5. This CDR3 reads CASSPGQGTAFF. The CDR3 nucleotides are TGTGCCAGCAGCCCGGGACAGGGGACCGCTTTCTTT.

This chain links TRBV9 with TRBJ1-1; D is uncertain. Germline V CDR1 and CDR2: SGDLS, YYNGEE. This CDR3 is built from 14 residues. V lost 0 bases and J lost 0, with 6 bases in between. The CDR3 loop reads CASSVGHMNTEAFF. CDR3 nucleotide sequence: TGTGCCAGCAGCGTAGGACACATGAACACTGAAGCTTTCTTT.

The CDR3 DNA is TGTGCCAGCAGTTACCGGGGGCTGGGAGATACGCAGTATTTT. Translating gives CASSYRGLGDTQYF. The J gene is TRBJ2-3, the V gene TRBV6-2 or TRBV6-3; the D call may be TRBD1 or TRBD2 (6 bases each). V gave up 2 bases and J gave up 5 bases, with 11 bases separating them. This CDR3 has 14 residues. Per germline, CDR1 MNHEY and CDR2 SVGEGT.

This clonotype was seen at least ten times. The gene calls are TRBV5-1 and TRBJ2-2, with 14 positions matching TRBD2. Germline CDR1 reads SGHRS; CDR2 reads YFSETQ. J gave up 3 bases and V 1 base, and 8 bases lay outside the gene matches. The CDR3 runs to 19 residues. CDR3 loop: CASSLLTPGLAGDTGELFF. The DNA for the CDR3 is TGCGCCAGCAGCTTGCTCACCCCGGGACTAGCGGGAGACACCGGGGAGCTGTTTTTT.